This T cell receptor beta chain originates from a study of blood T cell repertoires in COVID-19. Study information: The United States, Italy and Spain provided the acute and convalescent COVID-19 samples. PBMCs, B-cell-depleted T cells, or T cells provided the cDNA or gDNA that made up the material.

V lost 5 bases, J lost 11 bases, and 16 bases lay in between. This CDR3 spans 12 amino acids. As originally analysed: Nucleated cell number was recorded as an estimate derived from reference gene primer amplification. TCRdb keeps only in-frame clones here, not all; method: immunoSEQ multiplex PCR. The DNA was the basis for D and trimming; V, J and clone size are from that table. In the table there are about 270,000 clones, about 76% of which are singletons. The TCR sequence derives from a woman aged 55-75 years with active or convalescent COVID-19. The sample taken for sequencing was peripheral blood. This rearrangement joins TRBV12-3 or TRBV12-4 to TRBJ2-7, with D tentatively TRBD1 (6 bases). The CDR3 spells CASSPSIGTKYF. The CDR3 coding sequence is TGTGCCAGCAGTCCGAGTATCGGGACAAAGTACTTC.